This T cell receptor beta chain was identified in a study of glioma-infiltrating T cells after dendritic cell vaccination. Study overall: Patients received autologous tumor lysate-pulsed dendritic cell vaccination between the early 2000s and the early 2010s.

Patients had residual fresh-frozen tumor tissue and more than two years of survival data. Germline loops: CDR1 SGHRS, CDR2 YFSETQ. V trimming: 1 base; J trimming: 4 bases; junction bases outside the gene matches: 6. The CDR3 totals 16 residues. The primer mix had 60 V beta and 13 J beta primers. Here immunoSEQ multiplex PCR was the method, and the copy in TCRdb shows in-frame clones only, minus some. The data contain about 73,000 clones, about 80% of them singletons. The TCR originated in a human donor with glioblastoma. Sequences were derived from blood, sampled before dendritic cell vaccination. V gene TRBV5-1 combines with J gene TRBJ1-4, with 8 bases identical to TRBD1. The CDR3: CASSLQGALDNEKLFF. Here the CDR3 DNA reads TGCGCCAGCAGCTTGCAGGGGGCTCTGGATAATGAAAAACTGTTTTTT. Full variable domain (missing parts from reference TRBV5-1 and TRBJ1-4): KAGVTQTPRYLIKTRGQQVTLSCSPISGHRSVSWYQQTPGQGLQFLFEYFSETQRNKGNFPGRFSGRQFSNSRSEMNVSTLELGDSALYLCASSLQGALDNEKLFFGSGTQLSVL.